A single sample is the source of the 25 T cell receptor beta chains below, sequenced in a study of immune evolution from preneoplasia to lung adenocarcinoma. Measured with immunoSEQ multiplex PCR; TCRdb has only the in-frame clones, and not every one. This table has roughly 40,000 clones, 70% to 85% appearing once. Sequenced sample: FFPE invasive lung adenocarcinoma tissue. These receptors came from a person aged 55 to 69 with lung adenocarcinoma.

The chain couples TRBV28 to TRBJ2-2; D gene unclear. The CDR3 loop spans 16 amino acids. The V gene's germline CDR1 is MDHEN and CDR2 SYDVKM. Trimming pared 3 bases from V and 0 bases from J, leaving 11 bases between. The CDR3 region is CASSLSGRTNTGELFF. CDR3 DNA sequence: TGTGCCAGCAGTTTGTCCGGACGGACGAACACCGGGGAGCTGTTTTTT.

This clone was seen just once. The chain uses TRBV6-1 and TRBJ2-2, with D possibly being TRBD2 (5 bases). The CDR3 loop spans 15 amino acids. Germline CDR1 and CDR2: MNHNS and SASEGT. Trimming pared 7 bases from V and 0 bases from J, leaving 12 bases between. DNA for the CDR3: TGTGCCAGCAATCCCGGGATTTCGAACACCGGGGAGCTGTTTTTT. Amino acid sequence: CASNPGISNTGELFF.

The CDR3 nucleotides are TGCGCCAGCAGCTTGGCTGCCGGCGCTGGGGCCAACGTCCTGACTTTC. Translated: CASSLAAGAGANVLTF. The gene calls are TRBV5-1 and TRBJ2-6; D is unclear. Trimming removed 0 bases from V and 2 bases from J, with 9 bases in between. From germline, CDR1 is SGHRS and CDR2 YFSETQ. This CDR3 is 16 amino acids long.

Relative to its sample, this clone is medium-sized. V gene TRBV14 combines with J gene TRBJ2-7, with D maybe TRBD1 (5 bases). Germline V gene sequence: CDR1 SGHDN, CDR2 FVKESK. Trimming took 5 bases from V and 1 from J, leaving 24 bases between them. This CDR3 has 18 amino acids. The CDR3 nucleotides are TGTGCCAGCAGCGATCATCCAGGAGAAAGGGGCGGATCCTACGAGCAGTACTTC. It encodes CASSDHPGERGGSYEQYF.

J is TRBJ1-2 and V is TRBV29-1; D is unresolved. The CDR3 is made up of 10 amino acids. Germline V CDR1 and CDR2: SQVTM, ANQGSEA. V lost 7 bases to trimming and J lost 5 bases, with 8 bases between them. The CDR3 spells CSAGEYGYTF. For the CDR3, the DNA is TGCAGCGCCGGTGAATATGGCTACACCTTC. The whole variable domain, remainder taken from reference TRBV29-1 and TRBJ1-2, is SAVISQKPSRDICQRGTSLTIQCQVDSQVTMMFWYRQQPGQSLTLIATANQGSEATYESGFVIDKFPISRPNLTFSTLTVSNMSPEDSSIYLCSAGEYGYTFGSGTRLTVV.

The chain carries TRBV19 and TRBJ2-2; D possibly corresponds to TRBD2 (6 bases). Germline CDR1 reads LNHDA; CDR2 reads SQIVND (reference sequence). Deletions cut 6 bases from V and 8 bases from J, with 19 bases between. This CDR3 has 15 amino acids. Here the CDR3 DNA reads TGTGCCAGTAGGACGGGAGCGTCCTCAGGTGGGGAGCTGTTTTTT. It specifies CASRTGASSGGELFF.

The chain is built from TRBV12-5 and TRBJ2-5; D not certain. This CDR3 is 14 amino acids long. The germline CDR1 and CDR2 sequences are LGHNT and FRNRAP. V was clipped by 7 bases and J by 2 bases, with 14 bases between them. CDR3 in amino acids: CASAQQQLQETQYF. In nucleotides, the CDR3 is TGTGCTAGTGCGCAACAGCAATTACAAGAGACCCAGTACTTC.

This sequence joins TRBV7-2 and TRBJ2-1; 14 bases line up with TRBD2. The CDR3 totals 17 residues. V was pared by 0 bases and J by 7 bases, with 5 bases of the junction left unmatched. CDR1 and CDR2 from the germline V gene are SGHTA and FQGNSA. The CDR3 spells CASSLAGTSGRGNEQFF. CDR3 nucleotide sequence: TGTGCCAGCAGCTTAGCGGGGACTAGCGGGAGAGGTAATGAGCAGTTCTTC.

The chain recombines TRBV9 with TRBJ2-7; a weak D match, TRBD1 (7 bases). Germline CDR1 is SGDLS and CDR2 is YYNGEE. Between the trimmed V and J ends, which lost 1 base and 7 bases, there was a span of 18 bases. The CDR3 extends over 15 amino acids. The CDR3 here is CASSVPTEGAREQYF. CDR3 bases: TGTGCCAGCAGCGTACCGACGGAGGGGGCGAGGGAGCAGTACTTC.

The J gene is TRBJ2-1, the V gene TRBV5-1, with D uncertain. V was shortened by 0 bases and J by 9 bases, with 13 bases between the two germline ends. Germline V CDR1 and CDR2: SGHRS, YFSETQ. The CDR3 runs to 14 residues. In nucleotides, the CDR3 is TGCGCCAGCAGCTTGGCTGGCAATAAGGGTGAGCAGTTCTTC. Its protein is CASSLAGNKGEQFF.

The chain joins TRBV4-1 to TRBJ2-1, with 12 bases lining up with TRBD2. V lost 3 bases to trimming and J lost 2 bases; unmatched junction nucleotides: 5. The V gene's germline CDR1 is MGHRA and CDR2 YSYEKL. The CDR3 runs 17 residues. CDR3 sequence reads: CASSHSSGRETYNEQFF. The CDR3 DNA is TGCGCCAGCAGCCACTCTAGCGGGAGGGAGACCTACAATGAGCAGTTCTTC.

This clone turned up a few times. The chain is built from TRBV27 and TRBJ2-7; TRBD2 might be the D (7 bases). The V and J ends lost 0 bases and 4 bases respectively, with 25 bases between them. The CDR3 is made up of 19 amino acids. The germline V gene has CDR1 MNHEY and CDR2 SMNVEV (reference sequence). The DNA for the CDR3 is TGTGCCAGCAGTTTATCGGGTCTACAGGGTAGGGGGAGGGCATACGAGCAGTACTTC. This sequence encodes CASSLSGLQGRGRAYEQYF.

The rearrangement joins TRBV6-6 to TRBJ1-1; D remains ambiguous. Looked up from germline, CDR1 is MNHNY and CDR2 is SVGAGI (reference sequence). V was pared by 6 bases and J by 6 bases, with 14 bases between. The CDR3 runs 13 residues. This chain's CDR3 is CASSKYTNAEAFF. CDR3 bases: TGTGCCAGCAGCAAATACACCAACGCTGAAGCTTTCTTT.

The chain carries TRBV30 and TRBJ2-5; D ambiguous. The V and J ends lost 2 bases and 4 bases respectively, with 5 bases between them. The CDR3 is 11 amino acids. Germline loops: CDR1 GTSNPN, CDR2 SVGIG (reference sequence). Written as DNA, the CDR3 is TGTGCCTGGAGTATGACAGAGACCCAGTACTTC. Its translation: CAWSMTETQYF.

This clone has a handful of counts. The same CDR3 arises from other DNA sequences in this sample as well. The V gene is TRBV11-2, the J gene TRBJ2-3, with D hard to call. The CDR3 sequence is 14 residues long. Germline CDR1 is SGHAT and CDR2 is FQNNGV. The ends were cut back, 1 base at V and 3 bases at J, with 8 bases in the middle. The CDR3 here is CASSLVGTTDTQYF. The CDR3 DNA follows: TGTGCCAGCAGCTTAGTAGGCACAACAGATACGCAGTATTTT.

The rearrangement links TRBV21-1 to TRBJ2-7; the table calls TRBD1, which could not be checked here. TRBV21-1 counts as a pseudogene. This CDR3 region has 15 residues. CDR3 protein: CASTNHGTGGYEQYF. CDR3 nucleotides: TGTGCCAGCACCAACCACGGGACAGGGGGCTACGAGCAGTACTTC.

V gene TRBV11-3 combines with J gene TRBJ2-7; D gene uncertain. The ends were cut back, 0 bases at V and 8 bases at J, with 11 bases in the middle. CDR1 is SGHNT and CDR2 is YENEEA in the germline V gene. CDR3 length: 13 residues. The CDR3 DNA reads as TGTGCCAGCAGCTTAGATCTAACGGAAAAGCAGTACTTC. This codes for CASSLDLTEKQYF.

This chain joins TRBV28 and TRBJ2-7; 7 nucleotides match TRBD1. The V and J ends lost 3 bases and 0 bases, in that order; junction bases with no gene match: 11. Per germline, CDR1 MDHEN and CDR2 SYDVKM. The CDR3 is made up of 17 amino acids. The CDR3 is CASSLTGSYTGSYEQYF. CDR3 coding DNA: TGTGCCAGCAGTTTGACAGGGTCGTATACGGGCTCCTACGAGCAGTACTTC.

V is TRBV9 and J is TRBJ2-3; 9 bases align to TRBD2. Germline V gene sequence: CDR1 SGDLS, CDR2 YYNGEE. CDR3 length: 15 residues. Trimming removed 4 bases from V and 1 base from J; junction bases left unmatched: 4. CDR3 in DNA: TGTGCCAGCAGCCCTAGCGGGACCCGCACAGATACGCAGTATTTT. This sequence encodes CASSPSGTRTDTQYF.

About this clone itself: Distinct nucleotide sequences in the sample also encode this CDR3. This rearrangement joins TRBV20-1 to TRBJ1-1, with D unresolved. V was trimmed by 3 bases and J by 14 bases, leaving 16 bases between them. CDR1 is DFQATT and CDR2 is SNEGSKA in the germline V gene (reference sequence). The CDR3 loop spans 11 amino acids. Here the CDR3 reads CSARGGGSDFF. The DNA of the CDR3 is TGCAGTGCTAGGGGAGGTGGGTCTGACTTCTTT.

The chain is built from TRBV4-1 and TRBJ1-2; TRBD1 is a possible D gene (5 bases). The CDR3 has 15 residues. Per the germline V gene, CDR1 is MGHRA and CDR2 is YSYEKL. V dropped 0 bases and J dropped 4 bases, with 12 bases sitting between them. CDR3: CASSQDQVGVYGYTF. In DNA, the CDR3 is TGCGCCAGCAGCCAAGATCAAGTAGGGGTCTATGGCTACACCTTC.

The CDR3 region is CASEQGAKRSYEQYF. In DNA, the CDR3 is TGTGCCAGCGAGCAGGGGGCAAAAAGATCCTACGAGCAGTACTTC. The chain is built from TRBV6-1 and TRBJ2-7, with TRBD1 identical over 8 bases. CDR1 and CDR2 from the germline V gene are MNHNS and SASEGT. This CDR3 comprises 15 residues. V lost 8 bases to trimming and J lost 1 base; unmatched junction nucleotides: 10.

The chain has TRBV6-5 and TRBJ2-5, with TRBD1 matching over 9 bases. The CDR3 length is 14 residues. In germline, CDR1 is MNHEY, CDR2 SVGAGI. V was clipped by 2 bases and J by 7 bases; unmatched bases: 5. CDR3 in DNA: TGTGCCAGCAGTTACCGGGGACAGGGCGGGACCCAGTACTTC. As protein: CASSYRGQGGTQYF.

This clone is termed medium-sized. V usage is TRBV7-3 and J usage is TRBJ2-1; 7 positions agree with TRBD1. The CDR3 spans 15 residues. Germline V gene sequence: CDR1 SGHTA, CDR2 FQGTGA. The V and J ends lost 5 bases and 3 bases, in that order; junction bases with no gene match: 7. DNA for the CDR3: TGTGCCAGCAGCGCTCGACAGGGCGTCTACAATGAGCAGTTCTTC. It yields the protein CASSARQGVYNEQFF.

The chain recombines TRBV9 with TRBJ2-1; 7 bases are shared with TRBD1. From germline, CDR1 is SGDLS and CDR2 YYNGEE. V lost 3 bases to trimming and J lost 6 bases; unmatched junction nucleotides: 3. CDR3 length: 13 amino acids. CDR3 protein: CASSAGQLNEQFF. CDR3 DNA: TGTGCCAGCAGCGCGGGACAGCTCAATGAGCAGTTCTTC.